The entry that follows covers one T cell receptor beta chain sequence. Its specificity is unknown. The source of the sample is a study of PD-L1 blockade in urothelial cancer. Study-level information: The patients' atezolizumab therapy, 1,200 mg intravenously every 3 weeks, started at some point between 2013 and 2014. In terms of prior chemotherapy, patients had received 0 to 3 regimens.

The CDR3 is 17 residues long. V lost 4 bases and J 1 base, leaving 14 bases between the germline ends. Germline V gene sequence: CDR1 SNHLY, CDR2 FYNNEI. The study, taken as a whole, reports: A pretreatment blood TCR clonality that fell below the median predicted better progression-free and overall survival.

The assay was immunoSEQ multiplex PCR, and TCRdb's table has in-frame clones only and misses some. The sample lists tens of thousands of clones, 89% occurring once. As for time point: pretreatment peripheral blood. This sample comprised PBMCs, obtained around atezolizumab (anti-PD-L1) treatment. This sequence was found in a woman of 80 years or more with urothelial cancer. The chain employs TRBV2 and TRBJ2-6, with D tentatively TRBD2 (7 bases). CDR3 DNA sequence: TGTGCCAGCAGTGTGGGGGGGGCGCTGTCTGGGGCCAACGTCCTGACTTTC. The encoded protein is CASSVGGALSGANVLTF.